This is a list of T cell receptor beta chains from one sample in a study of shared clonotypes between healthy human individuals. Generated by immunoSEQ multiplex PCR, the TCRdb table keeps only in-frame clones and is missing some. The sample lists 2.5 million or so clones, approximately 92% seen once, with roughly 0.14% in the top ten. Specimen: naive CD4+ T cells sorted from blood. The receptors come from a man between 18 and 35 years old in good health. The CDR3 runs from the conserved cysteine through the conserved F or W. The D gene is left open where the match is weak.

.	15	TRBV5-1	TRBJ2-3	CASSLGGAAGDTQYF	TGCGCCAGCAGCTTGGGAGGGGCCGCCGGTGATACGCAGTATTTT
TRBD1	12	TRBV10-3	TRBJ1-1	CAVQGRSTEAFF	TGTGCCGTACAGGGGAGGAGCACTGAAGCTTTCTTT
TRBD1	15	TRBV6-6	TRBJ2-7	CASSYRDRGGYEQYF	TGTGCCAGCAGTTACCGGGACAGGGGGGGCTACGAGCAGTACTTC
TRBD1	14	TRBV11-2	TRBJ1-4	CASSLDGTDEKLFF	TGTGCCAGCAGCTTAGATGGGACAGATGAAAAACTGTTTTTT
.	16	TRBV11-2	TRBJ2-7	CASSLVGAGSTYEQYF	TGTGCCAGCAGCTTAGTCGGGGCAGGGTCTACCTACGAGCAGTACTTC
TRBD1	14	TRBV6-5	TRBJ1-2	CASSPTGRWSGYTF	TGTGCCAGCAGCCCGACAGGGAGATGGAGTGGCTACACCTTC
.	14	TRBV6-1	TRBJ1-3	CASSESWGGNTIYF	TGTGCCAGCAGTGAATCCTGGGGGGGAAACACCATATATTTT
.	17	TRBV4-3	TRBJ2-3	CASSRSIGGTSTDTQYF	TGCGCCAGCAGCCGATCAATAGGCGGAACTAGCACAGATACGCAGTATTTT
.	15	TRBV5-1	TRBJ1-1	CASSQEGGANTEAFF	TGCGCCAGCAGCCAGGAAGGGGGTGCGAACACTGAAGCTTTCTTT
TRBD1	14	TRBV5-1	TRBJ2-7	CASSEDRGYYEQYF	TGCGCCAGCAGCGAAGACAGGGGATACTACGAGCAGTACTTC
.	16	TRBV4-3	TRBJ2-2	CASSQDMAAVTGELFF	TGCGCCAGCAGCCAAGATATGGCGGCGGTGACCGGGGAGCTGTTTTTT
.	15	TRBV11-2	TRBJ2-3	CASSPFLPSTDTQYF	TGTGCCAGCAGTCCATTCTTGCCTAGCACAGATACGCAGTATTTT
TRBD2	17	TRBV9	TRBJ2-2	CASSVEFAGGKTGELFF	TGTGCCAGCAGCGTAGAGTTTGCGGGGGGTAAAACCGGGGAGCTGTTTTTT
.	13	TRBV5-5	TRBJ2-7	CASSLGYNYEQYF	TGTGCCAGCAGCTTGGGTTATAACTACGAGCAGTACTTC
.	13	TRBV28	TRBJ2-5	CASSSQGQETQYF	TGTGCCAGCAGTTCACAGGGTCAAGAGACCCAGTACTTC
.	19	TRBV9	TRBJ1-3	CASSVDLWVMGSSGNTIYF	TGTGCCAGCAGCGTAGATCTATGGGTTATGGGCAGCTCTGGAAACACCATATATTTT
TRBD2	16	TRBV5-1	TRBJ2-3	CASSSTSGRTTDTQYF	TGCGCCAGCAGCTCGACTAGCGGCCGGACCACAGATACGCAGTATTTT
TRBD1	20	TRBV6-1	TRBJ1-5	CASSEVGFRGRRKSNQPQHF	TGTGCCAGCAGTGAAGTGGGTTTCAGGGGGCGTAGGAAGAGCAATCAGCCCCAGCATTTT
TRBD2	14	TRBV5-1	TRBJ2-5	CASSGVAGQETQYF	TGCGCCAGCAGCGGGGTAGCGGGGCAGGAGACCCAGTACTTC
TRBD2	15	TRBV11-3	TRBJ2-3	CASSPGGLDRDTQYF	TGTGCCAGCAGCCCAGGCGGACTAGACCGAGATACGCAGTATTTT
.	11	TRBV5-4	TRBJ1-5	CASIQGQPQHF	TGTGCCAGCATCCAGGGACAGCCCCAGCATTTT
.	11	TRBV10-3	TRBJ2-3	CAISQGDTQYF	TGTGCCATCAGTCAAGGGGATACGCAGTATTTT
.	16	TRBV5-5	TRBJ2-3	CASSWGPGRSTDTQYF	TGTGCCAGCAGCTGGGGGCCGGGGAGATCCACAGATACGCAGTATTTT
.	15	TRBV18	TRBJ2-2	CASSPNEINTGELFF	TGTGCCAGCTCACCAAACGAGATTAACACCGGGGAGCTGTTTTTT
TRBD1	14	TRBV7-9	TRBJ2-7	CASSFWDRDYEQYF	TGTGCCAGCAGCTTTTGGGACAGGGACTACGAGCAGTACTTC
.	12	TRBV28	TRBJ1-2	CASRVRDGGYTF	TGTGCCAGCAGGGTACGGGACGGGGGCTACACCTTC
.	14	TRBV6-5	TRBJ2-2	CASRPGGGTGELFF	TGTGCCAGCAGGCCGGGTGGAGGGACCGGGGAGCTGTTTTTT
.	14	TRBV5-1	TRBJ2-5	CASSSRGGQETQYF	TGCGCCAGCAGCTCCCGTGGGGGTCAAGAGACCCAGTACTTC
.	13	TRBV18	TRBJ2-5	CASTRQTQETQYF	TGTGCCAGCACCCGACAGACCCAAGAGACCCAGTACTTC
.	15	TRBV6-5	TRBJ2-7	CASFQYRDGSYEQYF	TGTGCCAGCTTTCAGTATCGGGACGGATCCTACGAGCAGTACTTC
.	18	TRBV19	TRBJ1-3	CASSIPSDRFFSGNTIYF	TGTGCCAGTAGTATTCCTTCAGACCGGTTTTTTTCTGGAAACACCATATATTTT
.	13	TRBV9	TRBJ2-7	CASSVAESYEQYF	TGTGCCAGCAGCGTAGCAGAATCCTACGAGCAGTACTTC
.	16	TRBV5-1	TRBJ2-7	CASSLGDNPYSYEQYF	TGCGCCAGCAGCTTGGGGGACAACCCGTACTCCTACGAGCAGTACTTC
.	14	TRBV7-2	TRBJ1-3	CAVQRPSSGNTIYF	TGTGCCGTCCAAAGACCGAGCTCTGGAAACACCATATATTTT
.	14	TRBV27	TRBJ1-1	CASSRGGRVTEAFF	TGTGCCAGCAGCCGGGGGGGTCGGGTCACTGAAGCTTTCTTT
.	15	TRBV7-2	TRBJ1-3	CASSVDGNSGNTIYF	TGTGCCAGCAGCGTCGACGGCAACTCTGGAAACACCATATATTTT
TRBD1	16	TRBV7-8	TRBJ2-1	CASSFLTGGPYNEQFF	TGTGCCAGCAGCTTCCTGACAGGGGGCCCCTACAATGAGCAGTTCTTC
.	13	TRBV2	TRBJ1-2	CASMQESPYGYTF	TGTGCCAGCATGCAGGAGTCACCTTATGGCTACACCTTC
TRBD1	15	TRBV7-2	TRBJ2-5	CASSLVDTGGETQYF	TGTGCCAGCAGCTTAGTGGATACAGGGGGAGAGACCCAGTACTTC
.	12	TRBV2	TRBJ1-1	CASHPRGPEAFF	TGTGCCAGTCACCCGCGGGGACCTGAAGCTTTCTTT
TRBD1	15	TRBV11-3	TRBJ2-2	CASSSDRGRTGELFF	TGTGCCAGCAGCTCGGACAGGGGTAGGACCGGGGAGCTGTTTTTT
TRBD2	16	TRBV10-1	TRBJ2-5	CASSQAGEAVQETQYF	TGCGCCAGCAGTCAAGCGGGAGAGGCGGTCCAAGAGACCCAGTACTTC